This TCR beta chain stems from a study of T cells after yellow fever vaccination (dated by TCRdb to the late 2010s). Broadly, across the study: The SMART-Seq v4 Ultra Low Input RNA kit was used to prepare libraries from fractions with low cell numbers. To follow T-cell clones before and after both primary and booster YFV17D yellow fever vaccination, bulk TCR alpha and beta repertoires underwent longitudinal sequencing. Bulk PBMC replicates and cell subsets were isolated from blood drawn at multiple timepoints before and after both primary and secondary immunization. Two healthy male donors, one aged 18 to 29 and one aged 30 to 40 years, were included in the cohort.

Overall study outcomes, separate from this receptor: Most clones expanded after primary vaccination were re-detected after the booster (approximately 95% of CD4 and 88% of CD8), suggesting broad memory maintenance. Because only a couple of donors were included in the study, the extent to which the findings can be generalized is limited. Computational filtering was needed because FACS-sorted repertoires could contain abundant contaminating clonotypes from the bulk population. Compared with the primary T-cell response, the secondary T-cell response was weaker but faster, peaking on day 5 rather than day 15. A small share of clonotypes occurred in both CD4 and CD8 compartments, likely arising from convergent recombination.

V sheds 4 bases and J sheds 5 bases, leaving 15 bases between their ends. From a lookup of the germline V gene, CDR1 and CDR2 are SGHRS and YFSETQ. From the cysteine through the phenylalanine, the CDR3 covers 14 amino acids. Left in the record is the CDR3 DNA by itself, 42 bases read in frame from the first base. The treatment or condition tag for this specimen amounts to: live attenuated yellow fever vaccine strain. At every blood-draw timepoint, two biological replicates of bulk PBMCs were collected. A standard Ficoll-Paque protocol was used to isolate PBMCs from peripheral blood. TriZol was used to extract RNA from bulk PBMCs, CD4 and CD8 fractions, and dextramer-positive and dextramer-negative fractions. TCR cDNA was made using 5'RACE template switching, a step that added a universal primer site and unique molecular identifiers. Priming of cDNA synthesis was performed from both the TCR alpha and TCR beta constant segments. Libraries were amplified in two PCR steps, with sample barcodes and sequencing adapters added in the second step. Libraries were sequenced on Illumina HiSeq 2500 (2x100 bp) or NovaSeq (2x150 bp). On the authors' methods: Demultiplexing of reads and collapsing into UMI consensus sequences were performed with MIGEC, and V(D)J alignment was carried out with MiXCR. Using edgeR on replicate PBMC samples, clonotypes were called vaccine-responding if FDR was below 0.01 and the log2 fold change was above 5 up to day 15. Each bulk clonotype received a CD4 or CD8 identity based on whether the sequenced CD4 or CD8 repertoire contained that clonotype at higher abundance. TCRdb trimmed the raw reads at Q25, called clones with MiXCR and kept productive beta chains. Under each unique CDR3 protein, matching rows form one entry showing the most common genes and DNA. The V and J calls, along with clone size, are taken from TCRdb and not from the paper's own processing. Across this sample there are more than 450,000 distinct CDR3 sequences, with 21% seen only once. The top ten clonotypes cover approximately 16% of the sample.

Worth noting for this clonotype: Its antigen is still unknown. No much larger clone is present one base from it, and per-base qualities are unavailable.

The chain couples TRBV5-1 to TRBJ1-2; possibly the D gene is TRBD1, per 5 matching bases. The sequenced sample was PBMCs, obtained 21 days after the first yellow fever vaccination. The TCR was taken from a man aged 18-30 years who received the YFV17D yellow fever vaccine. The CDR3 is CASSPDGTVYGYTF. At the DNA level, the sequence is TGCGCCAGCAGCCCGGACGGGACGGTATATGGCTACACCTTC.